This T cell receptor beta chain comes out of a study of T cell repertoires in cytomegalovirus infection. The CDR3 covers 16 residues. Unmatched junction bases numbered 5, after V lost 5 bases and J lost 2 bases. Germline V gives CDR1 SEHNR, CDR2 FQNEAQ (reference sequence). MiXCR was run by TCRdb on the reads, yielding one entry per CDR3 protein. The data contain about 83,000 distinct CDR3 sequences, approximately 30% of them singletons. Points from the study as a whole: Within the response measured ex vivo, HLA-C-restricted CMV-specific TCR beta clonotypes were dominant.

On this clonotype itself: The antigen remains unidentified.

The receptor comes from a human donor in good health (CMV status not recorded). Some clones in this sample may be carry-over from other donors' samples. The source was CD8+ T cells from cultured PBMCs, collected from culture after CMV antigen stimulation. V usage is TRBV7-9 and J usage is TRBJ2-3; 12 nucleotides agree with TRBD2. The CDR3 DNA follows: TGTGCCAGCAGCGACGGACTAGCGGGGTCCACAGATACGCAGTATTTT. Translating gives CASSDGLAGSTDTQYF. Full variable domain (outside the CDR3, taken from reference TRBV7-9 and TRBJ2-3): DTGVSQNPRHKITKRGQNVTFRCDPISEHNRLYWYRQTLGQGPEFLTYFQNEAQLEKSRLLSDRFSAERPKGSFSTLEIQRTEQGDSAMYLCASSDGLAGSTDTQYFGPGTRLTVL.